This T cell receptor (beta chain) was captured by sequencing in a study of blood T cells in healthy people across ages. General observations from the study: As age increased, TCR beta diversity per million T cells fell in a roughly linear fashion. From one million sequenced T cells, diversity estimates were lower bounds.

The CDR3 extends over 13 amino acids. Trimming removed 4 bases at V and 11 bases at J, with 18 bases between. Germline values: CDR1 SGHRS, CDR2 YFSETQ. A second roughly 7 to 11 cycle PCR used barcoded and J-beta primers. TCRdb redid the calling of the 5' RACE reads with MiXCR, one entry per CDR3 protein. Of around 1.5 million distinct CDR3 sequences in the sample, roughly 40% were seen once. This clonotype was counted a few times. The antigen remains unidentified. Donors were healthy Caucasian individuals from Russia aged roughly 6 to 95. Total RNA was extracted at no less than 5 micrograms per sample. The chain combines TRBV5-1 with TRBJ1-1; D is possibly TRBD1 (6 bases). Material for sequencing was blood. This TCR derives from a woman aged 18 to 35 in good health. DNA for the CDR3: TGCGCCAGCAGCGCTTCAGGGGCCTGGGAGGCTTTCTTT. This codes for CASSASGAWEAFF.